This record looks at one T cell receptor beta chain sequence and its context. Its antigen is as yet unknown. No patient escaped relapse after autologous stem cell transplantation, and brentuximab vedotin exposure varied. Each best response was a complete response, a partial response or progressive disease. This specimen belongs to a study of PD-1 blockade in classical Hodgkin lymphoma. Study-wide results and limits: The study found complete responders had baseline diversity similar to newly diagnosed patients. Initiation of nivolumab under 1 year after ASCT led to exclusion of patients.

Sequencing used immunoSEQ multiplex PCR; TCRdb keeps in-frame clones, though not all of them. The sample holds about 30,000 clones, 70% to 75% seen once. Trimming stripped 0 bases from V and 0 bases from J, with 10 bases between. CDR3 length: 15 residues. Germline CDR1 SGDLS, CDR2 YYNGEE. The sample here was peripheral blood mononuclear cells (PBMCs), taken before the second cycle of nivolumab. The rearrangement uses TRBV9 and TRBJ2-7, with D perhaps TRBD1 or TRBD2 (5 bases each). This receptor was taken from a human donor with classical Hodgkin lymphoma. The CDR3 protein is CASSVEGTHSYEQYF. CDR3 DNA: TGTGCCAGCAGCGTAGAAGGGACGCACTCCTACGAGCAGTACTTC.